The 28 T cell receptor beta chains below all came from one sample that was sequenced in a study of identical twins. Via MiXCR, TCRdb re-called the 5' RACE reads, giving one row per CDR3 protein. The sample has about 200,000 distinct CDR3 sequences; about 15% are singletons. This sample was shared with a second study, whose subject was T cells expressing NK-cell markers.

Specimen: CD8+ T cells sorted from blood. These receptors came from a woman between 18 and 29 years old in good health.

The rearrangement uses TRBV12-3 or TRBV12-4 and TRBJ2-3, with D hard to call. V lost 5 bases and J lost 1, with 10 bases in between. The CDR3 covers 14 residues. CDR3 in amino acids: CASSERMGTDTQYF. CDR3 DNA: TGTGCCAGCAGTGAACGAATGGGCACAGATACGCAGTATTTT.

This clonotype was picked up many times. The gene calls are TRBV12-3 or TRBV12-4 and TRBJ2-3; unclear D gene. Deletions cut 6 bases from V and 0 bases from J, with 7 bases between. The CDR3 has 13 amino acids. The CDR3 coding sequence is TGTGCCAGCAGCGTCGGGAGCACAGATACGCAGTATTTT. Its translation is CASSVGSTDTQYF.

This clonotype was found a few times. The gene calls are TRBV7-2 and TRBJ2-5; unclear D gene. CDR1 and CDR2 from the germline V gene are SGHTA and FQGNSA. V was cut by 2 bases and J by 1 base, with 5 bases left in between. The CDR3 loop spans 13 amino acids. CDR3 bases: TGTGCCAGCAGCTTAAACAGCCAAGAGACCCAGTACTTC. Its protein product is CASSLNSQETQYF.

This clonotype was seen more than once but under ten times. J is TRBJ2-5 and V is TRBV5-6; tentatively, D is TRBD1 (6 bases). V was trimmed by 4 bases and J by 4 bases, leaving 20 bases between them. This CDR3 is built from 16 residues. Germline lookup yields CDR1 SGHDT and CDR2 YYEEEE. This chain's CDR3 is CASSTDRLGFVETQYF. In DNA, the CDR3 is TGTGCCAGCAGCACGGACAGACTGGGCTTTGTAGAGACCCAGTACTTC. Based on the CDR3 plus reference TRBV5-6 and TRBJ2-5, the full variable domain is DAGVTQSPTHLIKTRGQQVTLRCSPKSGHDTVSWYQQALGQGPQFIFQYYEEEERQRGNFPDRFSGHQFPNYSSELNVNALLLGDSALYLCASSTDRLGFVETQYFGPGTRLLVL.

This chain connects TRBV12-3 or TRBV12-4 to TRBJ2-4, with TRBD1 matching over 7 bases. V was pared by 8 bases and J by 7 bases, with 8 bases of the junction left unmatched. The CDR3 runs to 13 residues. The CDR3 DNA sequence: TGTGCCAGCGGGGGACAGACGAAGAACATTCAGTACTTC. It encodes CASGGQTKNIQYF.

This clonotype was seen a handful of times. The V call is TRBV5-5, the J call TRBJ2-7; 9 positions match TRBD1. The CDR3 spans 14 residues. Germline V CDR1 and CDR2: SGHKS, YYEKEE (reference sequence). Germline trimming cut 1 base from V and 5 bases from J; bases unmatched to any gene: 4. The CDR3 DNA sequence: TGTGCCAGCAGCTTGAACAGGGGGCGGGACGAGCAGTACTTC. It translates to CASSLNRGRDEQYF.

Points on this clonotype: This may arise from a read error, as a much more abundant clone is one base away. The chain recombines TRBV5-1 with TRBJ2-5; 8 bases map to TRBD1. The CDR3 is made up of 13 amino acids. The germline V gene has CDR1 SGHRS and CDR2 YFSETQ. J lost 9 bases, V lost 7 bases, and 11 bases had no gene match. The CDR3 region is CASGPGTGTSQYF. DNA of the CDR3: TGCGCCAGCGGCCCTGGGACAGGAACCTCCCAGTACTTC. Variable domain in full (rest from reference TRBV5-1 and TRBJ2-5): KAGVTQTPRYLIKTRGQQVTLSCSPISGHRSVSWYQQTPGQGLQFLFEYFSETQRNKGNFPGRFSGRQFSNSRSEMNVSTLELGDSALYLCASGPGTGTSQYFGPGTRLLVL.

The gene calls are TRBV12-3 or TRBV12-4 and TRBJ2-1; TRBD2 matches at 7 bases. The CDR3 contains 16 residues. V shed 3 bases and J 8 bases; nucleotides not matched to a gene: 13. CDR3 amino acids: CASSLGLGGRSHEQFF. CDR3 nucleotide sequence: TGTGCCAGCAGTTTGGGTCTTGGCGGGAGAAGCCATGAGCAGTTCTTC.

This clonotype was counted a few times. The rearrangement uses TRBV20-1 and TRBJ2-2; D remains unclear. The CDR3 extends over 12 amino acids. The germline V gene encodes CDR1 DFQATT and CDR2 SNEGSKA (reference sequence). Trimming removed 1 base at V and 5 bases at J, with 5 bases between. The CDR3 sequence: CSARVTTGELFF. As DNA, the CDR3 is TGCAGTGCTAGAGTCACTACCGGGGAGCTGTTTTTT.

The chain joins TRBV9 to TRBJ2-2; the D is unclear. This CDR3 is built from 16 residues. Trimming removed 4 bases at V and 2 bases at J, with 15 bases between. Germline V gene data show CDR1 as SGDLS and CDR2 as YYNGEE. The CDR3 region has the DNA TGTGCCAGCAGCCTCCCCCCCGGAGACAACACCGGGGAGCTGTTTTTT. It codes for CASSLPPGDNTGELFF.

This clonotype has a handful of counts. V is TRBV24-1 and J is TRBJ2-2; D gene ambiguous. Germline V gene lookup returns CDR1 KGHDR and CDR2 SFDVKD. CDR3 size: 13 residues. Trimming shortened V by 3 bases and J by 11 bases, and 12 bases separated the two germline ends. The CDR3 here is CATSDGPSFELFF. The CDR3 DNA reads TGTGCCACCAGTGATGGACCATCGTTTGAGCTGTTTTTT.

There are a few counts of this clonotype. The gene calls are TRBV11-2 and TRBJ2-3; 10 bases fit TRBD2. The CDR3 sequence is 19 residues long. Germline V gene lookup returns CDR1 SGHAT and CDR2 FQNNGV. V lost 4 bases to trimming and J lost 0 bases; unmatched junction nucleotides: 13. The CDR3 here is CASSSHLASSGGSTDTQYF. The DNA of the CDR3 is TGTGCCAGCAGCTCTCACCTCGCTTCTAGCGGGGGAAGCACAGATACGCAGTATTTT.

V and J are TRBV15 and TRBJ2-3; 8 nucleotides align to TRBD2. Germline V lookup: CDR1 LNHNV, CDR2 YYDKDF (reference sequence). V shed 6 bases and J 3 bases; nucleotides not matched to a gene: 8. The CDR3 has 15 residues. DNA of the CDR3: TGTGCCACCAGTATAAGCGGGAGCGGAACAGATACGCAGTATTTT. This codes for CATSISGSGTDTQYF.

The chain is built from TRBV9 and TRBJ2-7; TRBD2 is a possible D gene (6 bases). The CDR3 spans 15 residues. The V end lost 4 bases, the J end lost 2 bases, and 16 bases lay between the germline ends. CDR1 is SGDLS, CDR2 YYNGEE, per germline. DNA of the CDR3: TGTGCCAGCAGCCCCACTAGCCTGGCAACCTACGAGCAGTACTTC. Translated: CASSPTSLATYEQYF.

The J gene is TRBJ2-7, the V gene TRBV29-1; possibly TRBD1 for D (6 bases). Trimming pared 4 bases from V and 7 bases from J, leaving 14 bases between. The length of the CDR3 is 12 residues. The V gene's germline CDR1 is SQVTM and CDR2 ANQGSEA. The CDR3: CSVVQGSEEQYF. In DNA form, the CDR3 reads TGCAGCGTTGTACAGGGAAGTGAAGAGCAGTACTTC.

This chain connects TRBV7-6 to TRBJ2-2; the match to TRBD1 covers 9 bases. The CDR3 is 16 residues long. Looked up from germline, CDR1 is SGHVS and CDR2 is FNYEAQ. V shed 3 bases, J shed 4 bases, and the junction held 6 bases outside the gene matches. Here the CDR3 reads CASSFTGTGPTGELFF. In nucleotides, the CDR3 is TGTGCCAGCAGCTTTACCGGGACAGGGCCCACCGGGGAGCTGTTTTTT.

This clonotype was observed a handful of times. The rearrangement uses TRBV5-1 and TRBJ2-1; 12 positions match TRBD2. This CDR3 is built from 17 residues. CDR1 is SGHRS and CDR2 is YFSETQ in the germline V gene. V was clipped by 3 bases and J by 6 bases; unmatched bases: 10. DNA for the CDR3: TGCGCCAGCAGCTCCGGACTAGCGGGATTGTTGCGCAATGAGCAGTTCTTC. This encodes CASSSGLAGLLRNEQFF. The variable domain in full, with the rest retrieved from reference TRBV5-1 and TRBJ2-1, is KAGVTQTPRYLIKTRGQQVTLSCSPISGHRSVSWYQQTPGQGLQFLFEYFSETQRNKGNFPGRFSGRQFSNSRSEMNVSTLELGDSALYLCASSSGLAGLLRNEQFFGPGTRLTVL.

V and J are TRBV3-1 and TRBJ2-7; D gene ambiguous. The CDR3 extends over 13 amino acids. The germline gives CDR1 LGHDT, CDR2 YNNKEL (reference sequence). The V and J ends lost 2 bases and 6 bases respectively, with 11 bases between them. The CDR3 loop is CASSQHSQPEQYF. The CDR3 DNA reads as TGTGCCAGCAGCCAACACAGCCAACCCGAGCAGTACTTC.

This clonotype has more than one count but fewer than ten. V and J are TRBV7-9 and TRBJ1-2; D perhaps matches TRBD1 (5 bases). The CDR3 consists of 12 residues. The ends were cut back, 0 bases at V and 12 bases at J, with 11 bases in the middle. The V gene's germline CDR1 is SEHNR and CDR2 FQNEAQ (reference sequence). The DNA for the CDR3 is TGTGCCAGCAGCTTAGCTGGGGGTTCCCACACCTTC. This translates into CASSLAGGSHTF.

The genes are TRBV30 and TRBJ2-1, with 7 positions matching TRBD1. V lost 5 bases and J lost 10; bases outside the gene matches: 5. The germline V gene has CDR1 GTSNPN and CDR2 SVGIG (reference sequence). The CDR3 contains 11 residues. CDR3 protein: CAWSTGREQFF. The CDR3 nucleotides read TGTGCCTGGTCGACAGGGCGGGAGCAGTTCTTC.

Remarks on this clonotype: A read error may explain this, as a much larger clone is one base away. The CDR3 end shows no conserved phenylalanine or tryptophan, and so a read error is likely. The rearrangement joins TRBV7-6 to TRBJ2-1; 12 bases are a match to TRBD2. The trim removed 5 bases at V and 9 bases at J, leaving 5 bases unmatched. The length of the CDR3 is 14 residues. Germline assignment: CDR1 SGHVS and CDR2 FNYEAQ. CDR3 region: CASSASGGAVEQFY. The CDR3 bases are TGTGCCAGCAGCGCTAGCGGGGGGGCTGTTGAGCAGTTCTAC.

The chain combines TRBV12-3 or TRBV12-4 with TRBJ2-5; D remains unclear. CDR3 size: 14 residues. V lost 10 bases, J lost 7 bases, and 22 bases lay in between. CDR3 sequence reads: CATALGHEAGTQYF. DNA for the CDR3: TGTGCCACCGCTTTAGGGCACGAGGCAGGGACCCAGTACTTC.

The chain couples TRBV5-1 to TRBJ2-2, with no clear D. This CDR3 has 13 residues. Germline CDR1 is SGHRS and CDR2 is YFSETQ. The ends were cut back, 2 bases at V and 7 bases at J, with 9 bases in the middle. CDR3 DNA: TGCGCCAGCAGCTTTTGGGGAATCGGGGAGCTGTTTTTT. The encoded protein is CASSFWGIGELFF.

V and J are TRBV12-3 or TRBV12-4 and TRBJ2-7; D uncertain. The V end lost 3 bases, the J end lost 5 bases, and 8 bases lay between the germline ends. The CDR3 loop spans 12 amino acids. The CDR3 sequence: CASSFMGNEQYF. CDR3 nucleotide sequence: TGTGCCAGCAGTTTCATGGGCAACGAGCAGTACTTC.

V gene TRBV10-3 combines with J gene TRBJ2-7; weak D call: TRBD1 (6 bases). The CDR3 is 12 residues long. V lost 10 bases and J 7 bases, leaving 17 bases between the germline ends. Germline lookup yields CDR1 ENHRY and CDR2 SYGVKD. The DNA of the CDR3 is TGTGCCACTGAGGACAGCGCCGGGGAGCAGTACTTC. Encoded protein: CATEDSAGEQYF.

The chain joins TRBV20-1 to TRBJ2-1, with 7 bases fitting TRBD2. The CDR3 totals 15 residues. Trimming at V came to 1 base and at J to 2 bases, leaving 5 bases not matched to a gene. From germline, CDR1 is DFQATT and CDR2 SNEGSKA (reference sequence). CDR3 region: CSARGGSGTYNEQFF. Written as DNA, the CDR3 is TGCAGTGCTAGAGGAGGGAGCGGGACCTACAATGAGCAGTTCTTC.

This clonotype was detected many times. CDR3 loop: CASSSLAAGSTDTQYF. The CDR3 nucleotides read TGTGCCAGCAGTTCGCTAGCCGCTGGTTCCACAGATACGCAGTATTTT. V and J are TRBV12-3 or TRBV12-4 and TRBJ2-3; D possibly corresponds to TRBD2 (5 bases). Between the trimmed V and J ends, which lost 4 bases and 2 bases, there was a span of 16 bases. This CDR3 has 16 residues.

The chain joins TRBV11-2 to TRBJ2-1, with unresolved D. CDR1 and CDR2 from the germline V gene are SGHAT and FQNNGV. The CDR3 sequence is 11 residues long. Trimming pared 8 bases from V and 0 bases from J, leaving 2 bases between. CDR3 coding DNA: TGTGCCAGCTACTCCTACAATGAGCAGTTCTTC. Its translation is CASYSYNEQFF.